Each of the 19 T cell receptor beta chains below was sequenced from the same sample in a study of blood T cell repertoires in COVID-19. The protocol was immunoSEQ multiplex PCR, while the TCRdb copy is restricted to in-frame clones and leaves out a portion. The sample shows under 150,000 clones, about 87% of them seen only once. Sample: peripheral blood. These receptors were collected from a woman in her thirties or forties with acute or convalescent COVID-19.

The V and J genes are TRBV6-5 and TRBJ2-2; no clear D. Trimming left V 5 bases short and J 7 bases short, with 5 bases between. Germline values: CDR1 MNHEY, CDR2 SVGAGI. There are 11 residues in the CDR3. CDR3 sequence reads: CASSLFGELFF. The CDR3 region has the DNA TGTGCCAGCAGTCTTTTCGGGGAGCTGTTTTTT.

The rearrangement uses TRBV6-5 and TRBJ1-1; D unclear. Trimming cost V 7 bases and J 4 bases, with 7 bases left between them. CDR1 is MNHEY and CDR2 is SVGAGI in the germline V gene. The CDR3 has 11 residues. The CDR3 DNA follows: TGTGCCAGCAAGGAGGTCACTGAAGCTTTCTTT. This sequence encodes CASKEVTEAFF.

The chain carries TRBV9 and TRBJ2-7, with TRBD2 as a possible D gene (6 bases). Germline CDR1 is SGDLS and CDR2 is YYNGEE. Trimming took 4 bases from V and 7 from J, leaving 21 bases between them. The CDR3 runs to 15 residues. The CDR3 region is CASSNHGKLGREQYF. CDR3 nucleotides: TGTGCCAGCAGCAATCACGGGAAACTGGGGAGGGAGCAGTACTTC.

The V and J genes are TRBV19 and TRBJ1-5, with D maybe TRBD1 (5 bases). This CDR3 has 15 residues. Germline V gives CDR1 LNHDA, CDR2 SQIVND (reference sequence). V lost 2 bases to trimming and J lost 1 base, with 9 bases between them. The DNA for the CDR3 is TGTGCCAGTAGTATATTGGCAGGGAGCAATCAGCCCCAGCATTTT. Translated: CASSILAGSNQPQHF.

CDR3 coding DNA: TGTGCCAGCAGCGATACAGGGGCCGGGGAGCTGTTTTTT. It yields the protein CASSDTGAGELFF. The genes are TRBV7-9 and TRBJ2-2; TRBD1 matches at 7 bases. Looked up from germline, CDR1 is SEHNR and CDR2 is FQNEAQ (reference sequence). The CDR3 consists of 13 residues. Losses at the gene ends were 5 bases for V and 6 bases for J; bases not matched to a gene: 3. The complete variable domain, with remaining parts taken from reference TRBV7-9 and TRBJ2-2, reads DTGVSQNPRHKITKRGQNVTFRCDPISEHNRLYWYRQTLGQGPEFLTYFQNEAQLEKSRLLSDRFSAERPKGSFSTLEIQRTEQGDSAMYLCASSDTGAGELFFGEGSRLTVL.

The chain carries TRBV28 and TRBJ2-5, with D possibly TRBD1 on 6 matching bases. The CDR3 is made up of 18 amino acids. Germline V gives CDR1 MDHEN, CDR2 SYDVKM. Between the trimmed V and J ends, which lost 3 bases and 5 bases, there was a span of 25 bases. DNA of the CDR3: TGTGCCAGCAGTTTGGGGGCGGTTGATACACAGCTCGCGGAGACCCAGTACTTC. Translated, it gives CASSLGAVDTQLAETQYF.

The chain joins TRBV4-3 to TRBJ1-2; unclear D gene. The CDR3 loop spans 15 amino acids. Germline CDR1 is LGHNA and CDR2 is YSLEER. The germline V and J ends were trimmed by 0 bases and 3 bases, with 11 bases remaining between them. The CDR3 nucleotides are TGCGCCAGCAGCCAAGAACGTAACAAATACTATGGCTACACCTTC. Translating it yields CASSQERNKYYGYTF.

V usage is TRBV27 and J usage is TRBJ2-7; 7 bases align to TRBD2. The CDR3 covers 14 residues. Germline assignment: CDR1 MNHEY and CDR2 SMNVEV (reference sequence). Trimming removed 4 bases from V and 3 bases from J; junction bases left unmatched: 6. CDR3 amino acids: CASSSGPGGYEQYF. CDR3 coding DNA: TGTGCCAGCAGTTCCGGGCCGGGGGGCTACGAGCAGTACTTC.

J is TRBJ1-6 and V is TRBV12-3 or TRBV12-4, with 10 bases matching TRBD1. The length of the CDR3 is 13 residues. Trimming took 8 bases from V and 9 from J; bases not matched to a gene: 4. The chain's CDR3 is CASRDRGSSPLHF. The CDR3 nucleotides are TGTGCCAGCCGGGACAGGGGTAGTTCACCCCTCCACTTT.

This chain joins TRBV4-1 and TRBJ1-5; no clear D. The CDR3 is made up of 16 amino acids. V was trimmed by 0 bases and J by 4 bases, leaving 13 bases between them. The germline CDR1 and CDR2 sequences are MGHRA and YSYEKL. The CDR3 coding sequence is TGCGCCAGCAGCCAAGATCCGGGGTCGGGAAATCAGCCCCAGCATTTT. It codes for CASSQDPGSGNQPQHF.

The gene calls are TRBV28 and TRBJ1-1; D gene ambiguous. Per germline, CDR1 MDHEN and CDR2 SYDVKM. This CDR3 region has 14 residues. The V end was cut by 5 bases, the J end by 7 bases, with 17 bases between. The CDR3 bases are TGTGCCAGCAGTCCCCCCAGACGGGTCGGTGAAGCTTTCTTT. It yields the protein CASSPPRRVGEAFF.

The chain is built from TRBV9 and TRBJ1-2, with D possibly TRBD1 on 6 matching bases. Trimming cost V 0 bases and J 3 bases, with 9 bases left between them. The CDR3 length is 14 residues. Germline loops: CDR1 SGDLS, CDR2 YYNGEE. CDR3 DNA sequence: TGTGCCAGCAGCGTAGATCCAGGGGACTATGGCTACACCTTC. This codes for CASSVDPGDYGYTF.

V and J are TRBV28 and TRBJ1-2, with D uncertain. Germline V lookup: CDR1 MDHEN, CDR2 SYDVKM. The CDR3 loop spans 12 amino acids. The ends were cut back, 4 bases at V and 7 bases at J, with 10 bases in the middle. For the CDR3, the DNA is TGTGCCAGCAGTTCCCTAGGCGGTGGCTACACCTTC. Encoded protein: CASSSLGGGYTF.

This sequence joins TRBV6-2 or TRBV6-3 and TRBJ1-5; 10 bases are a match to TRBD1. CDR3 size: 16 residues. Germline CDR1 and CDR2: MNHEY and SVGEGT. V shed 5 bases and J 4 bases; nucleotides not matched to a gene: 8. The CDR3 region is CASSPGTGEENQPQHF. The CDR3 nucleotides read TGTGCCAGCAGTCCCGGGACAGGGGAGGAGAATCAGCCCCAGCATTTT.

The chain employs TRBV13 and TRBJ2-5; TRBD1 matches 9 bases. The CDR3 extends over 14 amino acids. With 5 bases clipped from V and 5 bases from J, the junction kept 6 bases outside the gene matches. Germline V gene data show CDR1 as PRHDT and CDR2 as FYEKMQ (reference sequence). CDR3 DNA: TGTGCCAGCAGCATATACAGGGGGCCCGAGACCCAGTACTTC. This sequence encodes CASSIYRGPETQYF.

The CDR3 DNA is TGTGCCTGGAGTACAGGGGACGGAAACACCATATATTTT. Its translation: CAWSTGDGNTIYF. The chain recombines TRBV30 with TRBJ1-3; 7 bases align to TRBD1. The CDR3 extends over 13 amino acids. CDR1 is GTSNPN, CDR2 SVGIG, per germline (reference sequence). Losses at the gene ends were 2 bases for V and 4 bases for J; bases not matched to a gene: 2. Full variable domain (remainder filled in from reference TRBV30 and TRBJ1-3): SQTIHQWPATLVQPVGSPLSLECTVEGTSNPNLYWYRQAAGRGLQLLFYSVGIGQISSEVPQNLSASRPQDRQFILSSKKLLLSDSGFYLCAWSTGDGNTIYFGEGSWLTVV.

CDR3 coding DNA: TGTGCCAGCAGCTTGAACCGCGGGGGGGCCGGAGATGAGCAGTTCTTC. Translated, it gives CASSLNRGGAGDEQFF. V is TRBV6-6 and J is TRBJ2-1; 9 nucleotides agree with TRBD2. In germline, CDR1 is MNHNY, CDR2 SVGAGI (reference sequence). CDR3 size: 16 residues. V was clipped by 6 bases and J by 8 bases; unmatched bases: 14.

V is TRBV7-3 and J is TRBJ2-1; 7 nucleotides align to TRBD2. V shed 5 bases and J 8 bases; nucleotides not matched to a gene: 12. Germline values: CDR1 SGHTA, CDR2 FQGTGA. CDR3 length: 15 amino acids. CDR3: CASSQQAGKGYEQFF. For the CDR3, the DNA is TGTGCCAGCAGCCAACAAGCGGGAAAAGGGTATGAGCAGTTCTTC. Full variable domain (outside the CDR3, taken from reference TRBV7-3 and TRBJ2-1): GAGVSQTPSNKVTEKGKYVELRCDPISGHTALYWYRQSLGQGPEFLIYFQGTGAADDSGLPNDRFFAVRPEGSVSTLKIQRTERGDSAVYLCASSQQAGKGYEQFFGPGTRLTVL.

V usage is TRBV7-2 and J usage is TRBJ1-1; possible D gene TRBD1, 5 bases. Germline loops: CDR1 SGHTA, CDR2 FQGNSA. Trimming pared 1 base from V and 4 bases from J, leaving 7 bases between. The CDR3 is 13 residues long. The CDR3 reads CASSLGQPTEAFF. CDR3 nucleotides: TGTGCCAGCAGCTTAGGACAGCCCACTGAAGCTTTCTTT.